A single TCR beta chain is shown here with its context. The source of the sample is a study of shared clonotypes between healthy human individuals. The CDR3 sequence is 14 residues long. Germline V lookup: CDR1 MNHEY, CDR2 SMNVEV (reference sequence). V gave up 7 bases and J gave up 7 bases; unmatched junction bases: 9. CD8 cells regarded as naive lacked CD45RO, were positively chosen for CCR7, and omitted terminally differentiated effector memory CD45RA+ cells. This table comes from immunoSEQ multiplex PCR, and its TCRdb copy is limited to in-frame clones, with some not included. The repertoire consists of approximately 840,000 clones, with about 96% occurring once and the leading ten covering less than 0.3%.

This receptor was identified in a man aged 25-45 years in good health. The sample was naive CD8+ T cells sorted from blood. This chain joins TRBV27 and TRBJ1-4, with TRBD1 matching over 7 bases. The chain's CDR3 is CASNTKGASEKLFF. The CDR3 DNA sequence: TGTGCCAGCAATACAAAGGGGGCTAGTGAAAAACTGTTTTTT.